This T cell receptor (beta chain) was observed in a study of beta chain features in type 1 diabetes. For the study at large: Patients shared similar age, gender and cell yields with healthy donors. Notes on the study in general: cDNA sequencing could over-represent cells with high TCR expression. All four CD4+ subsets of Type 1 diabetes patients contained TCRB CDR3s that were moderately but significantly shorter. Sampled from patients, naive, central memory and Treg TCRB repertoires appeared more similar than those sampled from healthy donors.

Turning to this clone: As yet, its antigen is unknown.

Since all of the isolated RNA was reverse transcribed, expressed TCRB transcripts were what got sequenced. Clones were read by immunoSEQ multiplex PCR, and TCRdb kept only the in-frame ones, dropping some. The top ten hold under 0.9% of the sample, which has around 130,000 clones, around 9% seen once. J gave up 8 bases and V 6 bases, and 5 bases lay outside the gene matches. CDR1 and CDR2 (germline): MNHNS, SASEGT. The length of the CDR3 is 14 residues. The sequenced sample was central memory CD4+ T cells from blood. The receptor was isolated from a man between 25 and 39 years old with type 1 diabetes. The gene calls are TRBV6-1 and TRBJ2-1; 12 nucleotides align to TRBD2. The CDR3 protein is CASRQTSGGYEQFF. CDR3 DNA sequence: TGTGCCAGCAGACAGACTAGCGGGGGCTATGAGCAGTTCTTC.